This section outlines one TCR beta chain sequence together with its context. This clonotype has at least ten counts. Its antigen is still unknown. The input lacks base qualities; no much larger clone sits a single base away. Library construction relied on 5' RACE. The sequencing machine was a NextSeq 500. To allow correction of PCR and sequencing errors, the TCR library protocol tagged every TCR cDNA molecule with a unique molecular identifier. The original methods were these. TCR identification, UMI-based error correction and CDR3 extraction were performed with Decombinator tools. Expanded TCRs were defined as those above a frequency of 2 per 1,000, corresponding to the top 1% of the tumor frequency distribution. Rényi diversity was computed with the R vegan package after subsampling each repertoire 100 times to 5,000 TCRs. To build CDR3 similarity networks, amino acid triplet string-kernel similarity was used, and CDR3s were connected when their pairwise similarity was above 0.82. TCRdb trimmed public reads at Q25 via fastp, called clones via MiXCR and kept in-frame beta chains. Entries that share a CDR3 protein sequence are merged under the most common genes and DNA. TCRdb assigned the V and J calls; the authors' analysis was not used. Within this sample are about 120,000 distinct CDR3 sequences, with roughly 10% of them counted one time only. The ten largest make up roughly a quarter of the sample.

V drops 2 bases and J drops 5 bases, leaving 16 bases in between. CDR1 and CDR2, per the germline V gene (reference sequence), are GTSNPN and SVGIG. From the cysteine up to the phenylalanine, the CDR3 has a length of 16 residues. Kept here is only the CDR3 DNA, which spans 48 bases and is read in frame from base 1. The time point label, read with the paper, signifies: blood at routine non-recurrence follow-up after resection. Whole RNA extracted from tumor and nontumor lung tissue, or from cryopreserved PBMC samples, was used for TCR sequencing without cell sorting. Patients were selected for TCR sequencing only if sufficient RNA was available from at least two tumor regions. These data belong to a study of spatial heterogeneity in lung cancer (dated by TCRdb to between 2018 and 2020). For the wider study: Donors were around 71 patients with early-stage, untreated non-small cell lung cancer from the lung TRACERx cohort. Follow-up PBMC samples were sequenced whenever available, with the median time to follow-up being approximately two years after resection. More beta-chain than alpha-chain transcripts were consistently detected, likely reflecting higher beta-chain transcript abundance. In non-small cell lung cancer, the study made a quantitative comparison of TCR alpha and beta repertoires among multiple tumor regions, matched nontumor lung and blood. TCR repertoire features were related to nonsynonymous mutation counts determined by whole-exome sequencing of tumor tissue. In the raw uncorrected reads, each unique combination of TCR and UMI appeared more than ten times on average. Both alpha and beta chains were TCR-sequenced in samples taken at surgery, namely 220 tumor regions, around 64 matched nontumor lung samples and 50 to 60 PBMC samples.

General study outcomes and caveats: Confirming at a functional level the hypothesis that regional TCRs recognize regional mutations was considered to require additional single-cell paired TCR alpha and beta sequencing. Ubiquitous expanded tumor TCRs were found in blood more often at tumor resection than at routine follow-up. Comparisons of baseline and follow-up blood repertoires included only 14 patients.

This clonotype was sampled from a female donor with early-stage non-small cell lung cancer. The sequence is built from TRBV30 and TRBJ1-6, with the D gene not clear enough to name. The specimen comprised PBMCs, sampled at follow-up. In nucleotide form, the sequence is TGTGCCTGGAGTAAGATTTGGGAGAAAGATAATTCACCCCTCCACTTT. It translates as CAWSKIWEKDNSPLHF.